This TCR beta chain is from a study of regulatory T cells in long-lasting Graves disease. CDR3-region Arm-PCR and iRepertoire HTBI primers produced the TCR beta libraries. TCRdb called the multiplex PCR reads again in MiXCR, with one record for every CDR3 protein. This table holds some 330,000 distinct CDR3 sequences, around 11% found once. This clonotype appeared many times. The antigen is unknown. Study-wide findings and caveats: TCR diversity was lower in persistent Graves' patients (versus newly diagnosed ones). Accuracy may have suffered from the small sample size. Persistent disease was characterized by preferential usage of TRBV28, TRBJ1-2 and TRBJ2-5.

Time point reported: newly diagnosed GD, antithyroid drugs for less than 3 months. Isolated PBMC RNA provided the starting material for the TCR library. Germline values: CDR1 MGHRA, CDR2 YSYEKL. With V trimmed by 4 bases and J by 5 bases, 3 bases remained unmatched. CDR3 length: 14 residues. This sample was shared with a second study, whose subject was T cells in Graves' hyperthyroidism and ophthalmopathy.

The source is a woman aged 18-29 years with Graves disease. The chain employs TRBV4-1 and TRBJ1-5; 9 bases are a match to TRBD1. This specimen was peripheral blood mononuclear cells (PBMCs), taken at new diagnosis, from a patient treated with antithyroid drugs. Here the CDR3 reads CASSLGQGHQPQHF. In DNA, the CDR3 is TGCGCCAGCAGCCTTGGACAGGGGCATCAGCCCCAGCATTTT.